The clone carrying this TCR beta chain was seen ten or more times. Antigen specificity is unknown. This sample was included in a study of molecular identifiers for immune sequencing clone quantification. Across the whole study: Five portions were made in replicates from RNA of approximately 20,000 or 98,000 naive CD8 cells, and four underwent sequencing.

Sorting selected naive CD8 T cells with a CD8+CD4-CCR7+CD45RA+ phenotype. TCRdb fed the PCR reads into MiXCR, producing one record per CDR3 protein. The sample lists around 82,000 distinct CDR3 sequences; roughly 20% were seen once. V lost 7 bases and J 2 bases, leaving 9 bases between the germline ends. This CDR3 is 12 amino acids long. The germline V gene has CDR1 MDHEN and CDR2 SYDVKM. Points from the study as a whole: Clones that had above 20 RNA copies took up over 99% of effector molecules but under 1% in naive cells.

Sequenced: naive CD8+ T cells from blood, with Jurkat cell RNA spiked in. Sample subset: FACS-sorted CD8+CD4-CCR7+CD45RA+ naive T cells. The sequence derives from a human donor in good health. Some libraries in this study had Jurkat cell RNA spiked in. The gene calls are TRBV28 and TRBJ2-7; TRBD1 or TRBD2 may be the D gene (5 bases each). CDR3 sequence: CASIGAAYEQYF. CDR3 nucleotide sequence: TGTGCCAGCATCGGGGCCGCCTACGAGCAGTACTTC.